This T cell receptor beta chain emerged from a study of spatial heterogeneity in lung cancer (dated 2019 in TCRdb). Turning to the overall study: Beta-chain transcripts were consistently detected in greater numbers than alpha-chain transcripts, which likely reflects a higher abundance of beta-chain transcripts. At surgery, hundreds of tumor regions, approximately 64 matched nontumor lung samples and some 54 PBMC samples were TCR-sequenced for both alpha and beta chains. In the raw uncorrected reads, each unique combination of TCR and UMI appeared on average more than ten times. In non-small cell lung cancer, the study made a quantitative comparison of TCR alpha and beta repertoires among multiple tumor regions, matched nontumor lung and blood. A strong correlation was found between TCR transcript counts in tumor regions and a T cell transcriptional module score from matched bulk RNA-seq. TCR repertoire features were related to nonsynonymous mutation counts determined by whole-exome sequencing of tumor tissue.

The library was generated by 5' RACE. The instrument given in TCRdb is NextSeq 500. In the TCR library protocol, a unique molecular identifier was attached to each TCR cDNA molecule so that PCR and sequencing errors could be corrected. The original pipeline was this. Decombinator tools were used for TCR identification, UMI-based error correction and CDR3 extraction. Expanded TCRs were defined as those above a frequency of 2 per 1,000, corresponding to the top 1% of the tumor frequency distribution. Expanded tumor TCRs statistically deemed absent (corrected P<0.05) from at least one tumor region were classed as regional, and all other expanded tumor TCRs were classed as ubiquitous. Renyi diversity was computed with the R vegan package after each repertoire had been subsampled 100 times to 5,000 TCRs. CDR3 similarity networks were constructed using string-kernel similarity of amino acid triplets, with links drawn between CDR3s whose pairwise similarity was above 0.82. TCRdb redid the processing of the public reads, applying fastp at Q25 and MiXCR, and retained in-frame beta chains. Identical CDR3 proteins give one entry, which carries the most common genes and DNA. TCRdb assigned the V and J calls; the authors' analysis was not used. The sample profile shows around 100,000 distinct CDR3 sequences; 4.4% of them were found once. The top ten hold around 20% of the sample.

This clonotype was detected many times. Which antigen it targets is not known. Per-base qualities were not stored, and no clone one base away is much larger. The paper as a whole reports these results and caveats: Counts of ubiquitous and regional expanded TCRs correlated with counts of ubiquitous and regional nonsynonymous mutations, respectively. Additional single-cell paired TCR alpha and beta sequencing was considered necessary to confirm, at a functional level, the hypothesis that regional TCRs recognize regional mutations. TCR-seq coverage of tumor T cells was estimated to be only 7% to 7.5% for alpha chains and about 13% for beta chains. The number of expanded intratumoral alpha and beta TCRs correlated with the tumor nonsynonymous mutation count.

The CDR3 starts with the cysteine, ends with the phenylalanine, and has 15 residues. The CDR3 DNA has 45 bases and is translated from base 1. CDR1 SGHKS and CDR2 YYEKEE are derived from the germline V gene (reference sequence). V is pared back by 0 bases and J by 0 bases, with 6 bases lying between the germline termini. According to the study, the label for this sample's time point signals: sample taken at primary tumor resection. The donors were about 65 patients from the lung TRACERx cohort who had early-stage, untreated non-small cell lung cancer. Whole RNA extracted from tumor and nontumor lung tissue, or from cryopreserved PBMC samples, was used for TCR sequencing without cell sorting. A patient was chosen for TCR sequencing only when enough RNA was available from at least two tumor regions. Tumor and adjacent nontumor lung specimens were reviewed by a lung pathologist before selection.

Sequenced here: lung tumor tissue, sampled at surgery. This TCR was recovered from a male donor with early-stage non-small cell lung cancer. The chain is assembled from TRBV5-5 and TRBJ1-4, with the D gene too uncertain to name. The bases are TGTGCCAGCAGCTTGGGAGCAGCAACTAATGAAAAACTGTTTTTT. This sequence encodes CASSLGAATNEKLFF.